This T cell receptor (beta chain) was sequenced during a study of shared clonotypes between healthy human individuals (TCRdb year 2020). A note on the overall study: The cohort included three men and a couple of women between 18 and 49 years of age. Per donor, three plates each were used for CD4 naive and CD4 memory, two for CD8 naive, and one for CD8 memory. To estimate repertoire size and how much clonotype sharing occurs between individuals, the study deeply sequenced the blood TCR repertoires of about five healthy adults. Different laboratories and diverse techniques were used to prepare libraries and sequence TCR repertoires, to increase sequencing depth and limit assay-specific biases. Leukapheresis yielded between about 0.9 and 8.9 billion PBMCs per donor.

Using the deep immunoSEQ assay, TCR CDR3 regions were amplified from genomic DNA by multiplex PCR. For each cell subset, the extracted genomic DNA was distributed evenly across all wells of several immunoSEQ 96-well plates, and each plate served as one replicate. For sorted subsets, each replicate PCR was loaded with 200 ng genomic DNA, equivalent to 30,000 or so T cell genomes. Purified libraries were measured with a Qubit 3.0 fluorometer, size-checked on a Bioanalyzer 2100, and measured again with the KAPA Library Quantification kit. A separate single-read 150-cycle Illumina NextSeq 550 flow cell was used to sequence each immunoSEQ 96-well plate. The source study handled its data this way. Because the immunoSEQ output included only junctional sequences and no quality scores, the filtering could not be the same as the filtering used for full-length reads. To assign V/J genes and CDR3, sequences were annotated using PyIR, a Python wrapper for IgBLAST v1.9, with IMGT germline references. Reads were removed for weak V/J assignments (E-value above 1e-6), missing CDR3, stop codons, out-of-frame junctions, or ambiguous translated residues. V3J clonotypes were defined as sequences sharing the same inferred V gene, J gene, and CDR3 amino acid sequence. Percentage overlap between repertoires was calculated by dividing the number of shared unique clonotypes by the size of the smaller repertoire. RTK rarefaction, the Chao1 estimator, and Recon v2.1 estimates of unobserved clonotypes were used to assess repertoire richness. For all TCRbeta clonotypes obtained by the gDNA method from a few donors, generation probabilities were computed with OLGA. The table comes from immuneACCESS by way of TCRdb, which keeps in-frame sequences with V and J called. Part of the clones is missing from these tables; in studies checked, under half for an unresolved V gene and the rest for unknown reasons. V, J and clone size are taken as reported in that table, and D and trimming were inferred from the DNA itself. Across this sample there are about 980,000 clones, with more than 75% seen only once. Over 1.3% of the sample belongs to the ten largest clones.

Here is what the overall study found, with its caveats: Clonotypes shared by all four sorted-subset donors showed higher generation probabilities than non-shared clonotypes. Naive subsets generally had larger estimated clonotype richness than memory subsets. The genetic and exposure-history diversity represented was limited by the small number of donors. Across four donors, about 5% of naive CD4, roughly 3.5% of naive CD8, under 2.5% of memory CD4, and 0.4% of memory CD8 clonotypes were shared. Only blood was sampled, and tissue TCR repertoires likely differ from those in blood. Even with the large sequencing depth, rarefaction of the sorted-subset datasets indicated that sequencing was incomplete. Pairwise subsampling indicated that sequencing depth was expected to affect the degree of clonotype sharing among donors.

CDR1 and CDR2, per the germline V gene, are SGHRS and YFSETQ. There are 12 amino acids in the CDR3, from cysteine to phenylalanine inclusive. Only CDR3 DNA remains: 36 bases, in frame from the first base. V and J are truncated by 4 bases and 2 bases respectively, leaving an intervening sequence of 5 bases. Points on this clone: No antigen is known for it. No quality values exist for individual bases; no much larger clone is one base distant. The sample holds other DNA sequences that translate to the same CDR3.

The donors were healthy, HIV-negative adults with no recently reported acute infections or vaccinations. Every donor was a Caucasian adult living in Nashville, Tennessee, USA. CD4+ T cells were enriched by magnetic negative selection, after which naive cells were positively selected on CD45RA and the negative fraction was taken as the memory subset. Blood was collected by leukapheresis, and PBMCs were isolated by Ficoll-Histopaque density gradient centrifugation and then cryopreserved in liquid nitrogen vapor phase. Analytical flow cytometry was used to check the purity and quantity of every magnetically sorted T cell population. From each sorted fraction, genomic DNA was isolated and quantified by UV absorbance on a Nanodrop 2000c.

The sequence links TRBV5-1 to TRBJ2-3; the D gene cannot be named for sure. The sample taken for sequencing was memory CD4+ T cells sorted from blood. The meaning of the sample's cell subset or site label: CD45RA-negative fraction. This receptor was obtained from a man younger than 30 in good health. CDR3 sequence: CASSPPTDTQYF. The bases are TGCGCCAGCAGCCCGCCCACAGATACGCAGTATTTT. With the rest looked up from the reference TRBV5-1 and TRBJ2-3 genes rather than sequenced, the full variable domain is KAGVTQTPRYLIKTRGQQVTLSCSPISGHRSVSWYQQTPGQGLQFLFEYFSETQRNKGNFPGRFSGRQFSNSRSEMNVSTLELGDSALYLCASSPPTDTQYFGPGTRLTVL.